This T cell receptor (beta chain) was observed in a study of identifying expanded T cells in peripheral blood (dated by TCRdb to between 2018 and 2020). In terms of the full investigation: Separate aliquots of the same genomic DNA pool were sequenced to produce technical replicates, and four replicates were compared in pairs.

V and J are trimmed by 1 base and 0 bases, and the gene matches miss 5 bases of the junction. CDR1 LGHNA and CDR2 YNFKEQ were looked up in the germline V gene. From cysteine to phenylalanine, the CDR3 is 16 amino acids long. The only DNA kept is the CDR3, 48 bases in frame from the first base. The immunoSEQ Assay, which uses bias-controlled multiplex PCR amplification of genomic DNA, was used to profile TCRbeta CDR3 regions. Concerning the study's data processing: To quantify the absolute abundance of each unique TCRbeta CDR3 region, the sequences were collapsed and filtered. Two models were used to test differential abundance: a binomial model (Fisher-equivalent) and a beta-binomial model that adds time-dependent variance fitted from healthy donors. Any clone with fewer than 5 combined templates was excluded, and a clone was called differentially abundant if its Benjamini-Hochberg FDR was below 0.01. Using the form v = (b*log(k)+a)^2, the beta-binomial variance was modeled as a function of the total template count across the two samples. TCRdb holds this immuneACCESS table with in-frame rearrangements only. Some clones are missing; in checked studies, unresolved V genes explain under half, and the rest has no known cause. That table supplies the V and J calls and clone size; D and trimming were determined from the DNA. The sample table holds 84,000 or so clones, of which about 91% were seen once. The ten largest clonotypes hold roughly 2.8% of the sample.

No immune events, such as infections, were documented for the healthy donors during the collection period. Time-dependent variance in a beta-binomial model of T-cell clone differential abundance was calibrated using healthy-donor blood repertoires as a training cohort. The training cohort comprised roughly ten healthy donors, 3 female and 7 male. An age range of about 29 to 65 years, with an average of about 43 years, was recorded for the donors. Whole blood from each healthy donor was obtained from a commercial supplier and was collected at three time points about two weeks apart. Genomic DNA was extracted from unsorted whole blood for immunosequencing. The research as a whole found: Between technical replicates the binomial model flagged approximately 1.1 differentially abundant clones, whereas over around 2 weeks the binomial model flagged about 16.4 and over about 4 weeks about 19. The authors expected biological variance in healthy repertoires might increase further over much longer intervals such as months to years. Across all healthy-donor time intervals, the beta-binomial model significantly lowered both the number of clones called differentially abundant and the false-positive rate. In all healthy donors, the variance in clone template counts between samples taken roughly two weeks apart rose significantly as total template count increased.

Regarding this clone: The antigen it recognizes is unknown. No qualities accompany the bases; no much larger clone lies one base away.

This receptor was identified in a person aged 18 to 70 in good health. The chain is assembled from TRBV4-2 and TRBJ2-7; the junction holds 8 bases that match TRBD2. Material for sequencing was blood. This receptor has the CDR3 CASSQAGLASSYEQYF. The nucleotides are TGTGCCAGCAGCCAAGCCGGACTAGCCTCCTCCTACGAGCAGTACTTC.